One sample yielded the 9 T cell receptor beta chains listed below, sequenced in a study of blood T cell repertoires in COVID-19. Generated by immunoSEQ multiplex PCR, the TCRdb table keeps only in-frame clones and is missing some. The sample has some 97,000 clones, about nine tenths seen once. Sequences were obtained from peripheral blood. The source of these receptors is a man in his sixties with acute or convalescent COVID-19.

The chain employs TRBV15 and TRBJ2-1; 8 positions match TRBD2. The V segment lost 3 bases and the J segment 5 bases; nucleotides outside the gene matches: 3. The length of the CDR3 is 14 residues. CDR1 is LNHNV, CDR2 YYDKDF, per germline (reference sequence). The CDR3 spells CATSSRGGDNEQFF. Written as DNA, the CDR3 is TGTGCCACCAGCAGCCGGGGGGGGGACAATGAGCAGTTCTTC. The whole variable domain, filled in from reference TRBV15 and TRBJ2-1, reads DAMVIQNPRYQVTQFGKPVTLSCSQTLNHNVMYWYQQKSSQAPKLLFHYYDKDFNNEADTPDNFQSRRPNTSFCFLDIRSPGLGDTAMYLCATSSRGGDNEQFFGPGTRLTVL.

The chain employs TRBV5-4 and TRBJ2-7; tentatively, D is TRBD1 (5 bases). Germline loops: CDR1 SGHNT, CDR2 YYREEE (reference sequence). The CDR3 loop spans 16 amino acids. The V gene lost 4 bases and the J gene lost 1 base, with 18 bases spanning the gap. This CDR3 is CASSTASPRASYEQYF. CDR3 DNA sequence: TGTGCCAGCAGCACTGCGTCTCCCAGGGCGTCCTACGAGCAGTACTTC.

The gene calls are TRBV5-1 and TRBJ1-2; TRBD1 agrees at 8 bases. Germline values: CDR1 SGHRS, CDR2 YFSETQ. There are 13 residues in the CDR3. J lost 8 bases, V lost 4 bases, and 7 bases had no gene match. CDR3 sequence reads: CASSPVTGEGYTF. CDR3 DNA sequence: TGCGCCAGCAGCCCGGTGACAGGGGAAGGCTACACCTTC. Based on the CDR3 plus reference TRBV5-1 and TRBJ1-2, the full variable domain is KAGVTQTPRYLIKTRGQQVTLSCSPISGHRSVSWYQQTPGQGLQFLFEYFSETQRNKGNFPGRFSGRQFSNSRSEMNVSTLELGDSALYLCASSPVTGEGYTFGSGTRLTVV.

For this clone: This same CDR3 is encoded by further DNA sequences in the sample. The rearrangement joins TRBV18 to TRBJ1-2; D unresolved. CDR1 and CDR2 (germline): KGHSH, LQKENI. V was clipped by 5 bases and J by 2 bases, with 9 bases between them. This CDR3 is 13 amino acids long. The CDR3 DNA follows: TGTGCCAGCTCATCAACAGCCAACTATGGCTACACCTTC. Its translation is CASSSTANYGYTF.

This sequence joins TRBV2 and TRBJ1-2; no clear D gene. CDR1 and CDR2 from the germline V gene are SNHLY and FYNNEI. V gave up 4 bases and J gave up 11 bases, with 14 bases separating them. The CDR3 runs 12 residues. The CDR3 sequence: CASSGEFSPYTF. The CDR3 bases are TGTGCCAGCAGTGGGGAGTTCAGTCCTTACACCTTC.

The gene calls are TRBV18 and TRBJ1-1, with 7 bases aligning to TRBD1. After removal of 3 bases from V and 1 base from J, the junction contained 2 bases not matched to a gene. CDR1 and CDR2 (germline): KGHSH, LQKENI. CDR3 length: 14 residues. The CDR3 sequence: CASSPGQANTEAFF. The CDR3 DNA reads TGTGCCAGCTCACCCGGACAGGCGAACACTGAAGCTTTCTTT.

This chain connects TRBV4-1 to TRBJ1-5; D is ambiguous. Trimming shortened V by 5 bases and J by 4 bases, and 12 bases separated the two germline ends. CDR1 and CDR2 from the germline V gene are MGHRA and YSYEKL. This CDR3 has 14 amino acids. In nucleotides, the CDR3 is TGCGCCAGCAGCGCGGAGCAGAAAAATCAGCCCCAGCATTTT. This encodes CASSAEQKNQPQHF.

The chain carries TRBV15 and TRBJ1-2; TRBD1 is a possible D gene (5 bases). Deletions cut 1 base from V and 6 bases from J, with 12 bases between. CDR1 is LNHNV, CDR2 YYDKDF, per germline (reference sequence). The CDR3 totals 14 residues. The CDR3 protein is CATSRGSGIDGYTF. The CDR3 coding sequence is TGTGCCACCAGCAGAGGTTCAGGGATTGATGGCTACACCTTC.

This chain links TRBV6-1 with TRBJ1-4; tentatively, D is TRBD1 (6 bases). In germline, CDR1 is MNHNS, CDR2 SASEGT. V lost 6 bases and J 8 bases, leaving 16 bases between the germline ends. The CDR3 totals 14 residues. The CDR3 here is CASSRQATGEKLFF. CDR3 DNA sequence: TGTGCCAGCAGCAGACAGGCCACGGGGGAAAAACTGTTTTTT.